The rows below give T cell receptor beta chains drawn from one sample of a study of shared clonotypes between healthy human individuals. The table came from immunoSEQ multiplex PCR; TCRdb's copy has only in-frame clones and leaves some out. Of around 180,000 clones in the sample, 90% to 95% were seen once. The specimen sequenced was naive CD4+ T cells sorted from blood. These receptors were collected from a woman in her thirties in good health. Each CDR3 is given with its conserved first and last residue. Clone size is given for some rows only: seen once, a few or many times, or a class if the clone is expanded.

clone size	V gene	J gene	CDR3 protein
-	TRBV10-1	TRBJ2-1	CASSVGSGVHNEQFF
-	TRBV5-1	-	CASSLEALSGTGYEQYF
-	TRBV5-1	TRBJ1-3	CASSLGETGGGNTIYF
-	TRBV28	TRBJ2-1	CASSFVYEGNEQFF
-	TRBV28	TRBJ2-7	CASSLTGPYEQYF
-	TRBV2	TRBJ1-1	CASELRVSTEAFF
once	TRBV18	TRBJ1-5	CASSPPGTPLGNQPQHF
-	TRBV19	TRBJ2-1	CASSSGTGVSSYNEQFF
-	TRBV5-6	TRBJ1-5	CASSFQQNPRPQHF
-	TRBV5-1	TRBJ2-7	CASRTGVNTGEQYF
-	TRBV6-6	TRBJ2-1	CASSYVLAGGPNGQFF
once	TRBV7-9	TRBJ2-5	CASSQGSGAINGQETQYF
-	TRBV27	TRBJ2-2	CASRRMGSTFTGELFF
-	TRBV10-3	TRBJ2-3	CAIRQGVDDTQYF
-	TRBV5-1	TRBJ2-7	CASSLSGRDSYEQYF
-	TRBV28	TRBJ2-4	CASSLTELAKNIQYF
-	TRBV27	TRBJ1-1	CASNGQAIGEAFF
-	TRBV6-1	TRBJ2-1	CASGPTSGSYNEQFF
-	TRBV28	TRBJ2-5	CASRVGQGRETQYF
-	TRBV19	TRBJ2-1	CASSIDSTRNEQFF
-	TRBV10-1	-	CASSPAGGSYEQYF
-	TRBV10-2	TRBJ2-7	CASSEFYSGYEQYF
-	TRBV6-5	TRBJ2-1	CASRDPGGKQFF
-	TRBV28	TRBJ2-3	CASSFGWFMGGSSPGGTDTQYF
once	TRBV6-1	TRBJ2-2	CASSEAPLAGDPTGELFF
-	TRBV28	TRBJ2-1	CASSLSSDRGREQFF
-	TRBV27	TRBJ1-2	CASSFGTTGEGYTF
once	TRBV19	TRBJ1-5	CASSHRGGYQPQHF
-	TRBV9	TRBJ1-1	CASSVAAGVLAEAFF
-	TRBV4-2	TRBJ2-2	CASSQGLENTGELFF
-	TRBV28	TRBJ2-2	CASRTGGANTGELFF
-	TRBV18	TRBJ2-2	CASSPNDQANTGELFF
-	TRBV11-1	TRBJ1-2	CASSLRGDRPTYGYTF
-	TRBV11-2	TRBJ1-1	CASSLSWGRTEAFF
-	TRBV28	TRBJ1-4	CASSFGQTGDGNEKLFF
-	TRBV28	TRBJ2-5	CASSFRARGDETQYF
-	TRBV19	TRBJ2-1	CASRYGGEKNEQFF
-	TRBV19	TRBJ1-3	CASRDPGGSTGNTIYF
-	TRBV5-5	TRBJ2-7	CASSLGSGRSSYEQYF
-	TRBV5-1	TRBJ2-7	CASSAGQGTTYEQYF
-	TRBV30	TRBJ1-5	CAWSSSFNQPQHF
once	TRBV29-1	TRBJ2-7	CSVLSTSGSSYEQYF
-	TRBV7-3	TRBJ2-7	CASSLVGTGYDEQYF
-	TRBV5-5	TRBJ2-7	CASSFGTSGSYYEQYF
-	TRBV6-1	TRBJ1-3	CASNLDTYTGNTIYF
-	TRBV18	TRBJ2-2	CASSLSPAQDPGELFF
-	TRBV6-5	TRBJ2-7	CASSYLPGQGNEQYF
-	TRBV18	TRBJ2-3	CASSPPWASTDTQYF